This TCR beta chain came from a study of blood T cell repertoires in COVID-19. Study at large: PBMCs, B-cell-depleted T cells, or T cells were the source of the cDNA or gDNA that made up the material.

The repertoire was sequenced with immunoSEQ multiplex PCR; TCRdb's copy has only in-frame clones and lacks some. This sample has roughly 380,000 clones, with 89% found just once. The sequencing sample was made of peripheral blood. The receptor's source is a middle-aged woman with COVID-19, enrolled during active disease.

The CDR3 DNA follows: TGTGCCAGCAGGAACAGGGGCGGCTACACCTTC. This codes for CASRNRGGYTF. The chain couples TRBV12-3 or TRBV12-4 to TRBJ1-2, with 7 bases fitting TRBD1. The ends lost 6 bases at V and 8 bases at J; junction bases unmatched: 3. The CDR3 runs to 11 residues.